The clone carrying this T cell receptor (beta chain) has at least ten counts. Its target is unknown. This record belongs to a study of Graves' ophthalmopathy and Graves' hyperthyroidism. Study-level points and caveats: Ophthalmopathy progression was predicted by the model at less than 71% sensitivity and approximately 72% specificity.

V shed 3 bases and J shed 0 bases, with 9 bases lying between them. This CDR3 has 15 residues. Germline V lookup: CDR1 SGHTA, CDR2 FQGNSA. The study amplified TCR beta CDR3 regions using RNA transcripts. An initial RT-PCR round employing HTBI primers preceded a second-round multiplex PCR. TCRdb redid the calling of the multiplex PCR reads with MiXCR, one entry per CDR3 protein. This table has more than 150,000 distinct CDR3 sequences, over 35% appearing once. Moderate-to-severe activity, CAS at least 3, NOSPECS at least 4 and duration under 3 months characterized donors with ophthalmopathy. Other autoimmune diseases, uncontrolled infections, pregnancy or lactation excluded patients from enrollment.

The TCR sequence derives from a middle-aged woman with Graves' ophthalmopathy. The V and J genes are TRBV7-2 and TRBJ1-3; D ambiguous. The sequenced material came from peripheral blood. The CDR3 nucleotides are TGTGCCAGCAGCTTTTTTGTCGACTCTGGAAACACCATATATTTT. Translation gives CASSFFVDSGNTIYF.